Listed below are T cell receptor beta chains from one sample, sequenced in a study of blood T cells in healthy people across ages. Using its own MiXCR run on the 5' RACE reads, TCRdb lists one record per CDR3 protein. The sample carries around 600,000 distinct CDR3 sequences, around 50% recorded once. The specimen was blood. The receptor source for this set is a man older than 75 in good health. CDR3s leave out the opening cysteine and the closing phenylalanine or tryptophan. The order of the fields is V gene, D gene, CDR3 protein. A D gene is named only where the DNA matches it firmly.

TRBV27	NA	ASSFDRDNSPLH
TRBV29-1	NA	RGDTGSTEAF
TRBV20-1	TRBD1	SASDNQGAHKTYEQY
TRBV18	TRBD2	ASSDPVAGRTYNEQF
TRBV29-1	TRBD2	SVEGGGRNRLAGAPNEQY
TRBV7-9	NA	ASSLDSQETQY
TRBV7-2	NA	ASSLEGKPTNEKLF
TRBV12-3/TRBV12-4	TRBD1	ASSPDRVYSYEQY
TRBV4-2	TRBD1	ASSQDDGQGQETQY
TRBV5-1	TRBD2	ASSPGLLPYEQY
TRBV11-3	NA	ASSFLGVYEQY
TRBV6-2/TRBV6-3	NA	ASSTPVGRANTEAF
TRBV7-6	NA	ASSLIMSGANVLT
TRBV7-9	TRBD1	ASSNIQGNEQF
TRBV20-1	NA	SAREYPGELF
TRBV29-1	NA	SVVRTLTYNEQF
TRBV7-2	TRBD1	ASSSRTGHDTQY
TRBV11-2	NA	ASSSVASYNEQF
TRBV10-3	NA	AISRESGANVLT
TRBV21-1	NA	ASSAVPQGVSTNYGCT
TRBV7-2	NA	ASSFSGTAAYNEQF
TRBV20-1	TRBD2	SAPNSGTYEQY
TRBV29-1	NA	SVARVYRTEQF
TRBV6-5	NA	ASSLREGEAF
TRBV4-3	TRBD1	ASSQEPGQGKQY
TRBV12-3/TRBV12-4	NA	TSSLQGGHGYT
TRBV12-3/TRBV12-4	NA	ASSLRAGTTDTQY
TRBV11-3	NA	ASSLDTHTDTQY
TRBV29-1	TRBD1	SADRGAGGYT
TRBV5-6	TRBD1	ASSTAGQGFEQY
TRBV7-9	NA	ASSLSPSYGYT
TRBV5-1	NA	ASTLEGLGEADTQY
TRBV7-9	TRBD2	TSSPGLAGASGYNEQF
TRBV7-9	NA	ASSSLSEAF
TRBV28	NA	ASSLSPPLETQY
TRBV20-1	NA	SARGPQGNTEAF
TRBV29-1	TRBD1	SVGGTGVYYEQY
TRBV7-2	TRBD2	ASSFLAGGVRNEQY
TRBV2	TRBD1	ASSATTGGYGYT
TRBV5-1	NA	ASSLGGHPSGKETQY